This TCR beta chain was recovered during a study of cytotoxic CD8 clonotypes in ibrutinib-treated CLL. Points from the study as a whole: Progressing patients had sampling times that differed from those of sustained-remission patients.

As concerns this clone: Its antigen remains unknown.

A 1 in 200,000 to 1 in 1 million T cell depth was the sequencing target. Using immunoSEQ multiplex PCR, the repertoire was profiled, and TCRdb retains in-frame clones only, with some absent. The data hold 300,000 or so clones, with about 61% observed a single time. The CDR3 extends over 15 amino acids. Germline CDR1 is MDHEN and CDR2 is SYDVKM. V was trimmed by 7 bases and J by 2 bases, leaving 16 bases between them. This receptor was taken from a human donor with chronic lymphocytic leukemia. The input for sequencing was PBMCs, taken after 36 months of ibrutinib treatment. The gene calls are TRBV28 and TRBJ2-3, with D maybe TRBD2 (5 bases). In DNA, the CDR3 is TGTGCCAGCACCCCGGGATGGCGGTTCACAGATACGCAGTATTTT. This encodes CASTPGWRFTDTQYF.